The next 11 T cell receptor beta chains were all read from a single sample in a study of shared clonotypes between healthy human individuals. Assay: immunoSEQ multiplex PCR; the TCRdb copy retains only in-frame clones and omits some. The sample has about 1 million clones; about 75% are singletons. Sequences were obtained from memory CD4+ T cells sorted from blood. Subset denoted: CD45RA-negative fraction. The source is a man aged 18 to 35 in good health.

The chain employs TRBV10-2 and TRBJ2-2, with a weak D call TRBD2 (6 bases). The CDR3 runs to 16 residues. The germline gives CDR1 WSHSY, CDR2 SAAADI. Trimming pared 5 bases from V and 6 bases from J, leaving 19 bases between. The CDR3 region is CASSNPTSFLAGELFF. The CDR3 DNA reads as TGCGCCAGCAGTAATCCGACTAGTTTTTTGGCCGGGGAGCTGTTTTTT.

The chain couples TRBV9 to TRBJ2-6; 9 nucleotides align to TRBD1. This CDR3 spans 18 amino acids. V trimming: 1 base; J trimming: 1 base; junction bases outside the gene matches: 6. Germline CDR1 and CDR2: SGDLS and YYNGEE. The CDR3 DNA is TGTGCCAGCAGCGTATCCCCGACAGGGGGGTCTGGGGCCAACGTCCTGACTTTC. Encoded protein: CASSVSPTGGSGANVLTF.

The V and J genes are TRBV5-1 and TRBJ2-7; a possible D gene is TRBD1 (6 bases). With 2 bases removed from V and 3 bases from J, the gap between germline ends came to 24 bases. The V gene's germline CDR1 is SGHRS and CDR2 YFSETQ. This CDR3 is 18 amino acids long. The CDR3 reads CASSFSSPHRDLGYEQYF. In DNA, the CDR3 is TGCGCCAGCAGCTTCTCTTCTCCACACAGGGACCTGGGCTACGAGCAGTACTTC.

The gene calls are TRBV7-9 and TRBJ2-7, with no clear D. The germline V gene encodes CDR1 SEHNR and CDR2 FQNEAQ (reference sequence). V was clipped by 5 bases and J by 2 bases, with 7 bases between them. CDR3 length equals 12 residues. The CDR3 coding sequence is TGTGCCAGCAGCATAAACGCCTACGAGCAGTACTTC. Protein: CASSINAYEQYF.

The chain recombines TRBV21-1 with TRBJ2-3; the D call in the table, TRBD2, was not verified against the DNA. TRBV21-1 counts as a pseudogene. The CDR3 contains 15 residues. CDR3 sequence reads: CASSKDGGAADTQYF. The CDR3 region has the DNA TGTGCCAGCAGCAAAGATGGGGGGGCCGCAGATACGCAGTATTTT.

This chain joins TRBV19 and TRBJ1-5; D is possibly TRBD1 (6 bases). The germline gives CDR1 LNHDA, CDR2 SQIVND (reference sequence). The CDR3 runs 13 residues. Trimming pared 6 bases from V and 4 bases from J, leaving 10 bases between. Here the CDR3 reads CASSGQLNQPQHF. CDR3 nucleotides: TGTGCCAGTAGCGGACAGCTAAATCAGCCCCAGCATTTT.

This clone has just a few counts. The V and J genes are TRBV6-5 and TRBJ1-2; possibly TRBD1 for D (5 bases). The CDR3 has 15 amino acids. V was cut by 6 bases and J by 4 bases, with 18 bases left in between. Germline-derived CDR1 and CDR2 are MNHEY and SVGAGI. CDR3 region: CASRATAGVGYGYTF. Here the CDR3 DNA reads TGTGCCAGCAGGGCGACAGCCGGCGTGGGCTATGGCTACACCTTC.

V and J are TRBV2 and TRBJ2-6; D is uncertain. The CDR3 spans 15 residues. V was clipped by 6 bases and J by 4 bases, with 13 bases between them. Germline V gene sequence: CDR1 SNHLY, CDR2 FYNNEI. The CDR3 DNA reads TGTGCCAGCAGGCCCCAAGACCCCGGGGCCAACGTCCTGACTTTC. Its protein product is CASRPQDPGANVLTF.

The chain couples TRBV7-8 to TRBJ2-2, with 12 nucleotides matching TRBD2. Germline V lookup: CDR1 SGHVS, CDR2 FQNEAQ. CDR3 length equals 19 residues. The V and J ends lost 3 bases and 4 bases, in that order; junction bases with no gene match: 12. CDR3 in amino acids: CASSFGSSGGAVGTGELFF. The CDR3 region has the DNA TGTGCCAGCAGCTTCGGGTCTAGCGGGGGGGCCGTGGGCACCGGGGAGCTGTTTTTT.

The chain carries TRBV27 and TRBJ2-7; 8 bases fit TRBD1. Germline assignment: CDR1 MNHEY and CDR2 SMNVEV (reference sequence). The CDR3 runs to 14 residues. V shed 5 bases, J shed 6 bases, and the junction held 9 bases outside the gene matches. CDR3 sequence (DNA): TGTGCCAGCAGTGCCCGACAGGGGCTAGGCGAGCAGTACTTC. The encoded protein is CASSARQGLGEQYF.

In this sample, this clone turned up a few times. V is TRBV2 and J is TRBJ1-4, with D possibly matching TRBD1 (6 bases). The CDR3 covers 15 residues. Per the germline V gene, CDR1 is SNHLY and CDR2 is FYNNEI. V gave up 5 bases and J gave up 2 bases, with 12 bases separating them. CDR3 DNA: TGTGCCAGCAGTTTACAGGGTGCCACTAATGAAAAACTGTTTTTT. Protein product: CASSLQGATNEKLFF.